This T cell receptor beta chain came from a study of blood T cell repertoires in COVID-19. Study information: Acute and convalescent COVID-19 specimens originated in the United States, Italy and Spain.

The count of this clone is one. What the recovered Cohort 3 donors had was two negative PCRs, clearance, or symptom resolution. Assay: immunoSEQ multiplex PCR; the TCRdb copy retains only in-frame clones and omits some. The table records roughly 360,000 clones, 87% of them present only once. This sequence was found in a man aged 30 to 39 who had recovered from COVID-19. The sequenced sample consisted of PBMCs or T cells enriched from blood (not recorded which).

As DNA, the CDR3 is TGTGCCAGCAGCGTTGCAGGGGGCGTTTGGGGCACTGAAGCTTTCTTT. Protein product: CASSVAGGVWGTEAFF. The genes are TRBV9 and TRBJ1-1, with 8 bases matching TRBD1. Germline V gene lookup returns CDR1 SGDLS and CDR2 YYNGEE. V lost 2 bases and J lost 4; bases outside the gene matches: 10. CDR3 length: 16 residues. The full variable domain, in which reference TRBV9 and TRBJ1-1 provide the parts outside the CDR3, is DSGVTQTPKHLITATGQRVTLRCSPRSGDLSVYWYQQSLDQGLQFLIQYYNGEERAKGNILERFSAQQFPDLHSELNLSSLELGDSALYFCASSVAGGVWGTEAFFGQGTRLTVV.